The present T cell receptor beta chain was sequenced within a study of tumor and adjacent non-tumor tissue in lung cancer. Study at large: Patients were aged about 30 to 80, roughly 9 men and roughly five women, stage I to III. Findings and limits, study-wide: In normal lung, the top 100 clones were significantly more dominant than in tumor. Shorter survival was associated with higher TCR diversity in tumors. Compared with tumor, normal lung showed significantly lower TCR diversity.

RNA was extracted from bulk tissue without any cell sorting. The normal lung tissue was taken more than 3 cm from the tumor edge. Comments on this clonotype: What it binds is not known. A much larger clone differs by one base, so this may be a read error.

The library came from three nested PCR rounds adapted from ARM-PCR protocols. TCRdb independently ran MiXCR on the multiplex PCR reads; one entry per CDR3 protein. This sample carries 110,000 or so distinct CDR3 sequences, around 57% of them seen once, and the ten largest clones take 15% to 20%. This clonotype was sampled from a man aged 55-75 years with non-small cell lung cancer. The sequenced sample was distant non-tumor lung tissue.

The CDR3: CVSSLEAQGFSGNTIYF. As DNA, the CDR3 is TGCGTCAGCAGCTTGGAGGCACAGGGATTCTCTGGAAACACCATATATTTT. This chain connects TRBV5-1 to TRBJ1-3, with D perhaps matching TRBD1 (6 bases). Germline-derived CDR1 and CDR2 are SGHRS and YFSETQ. The CDR3 has 17 residues.